This record looks at one T cell receptor beta chain sequence and its context. Profiling relied on immunoSEQ multiplex PCR, and the TCRdb table lists in-frame clones only, not all of them. The sample has 65,000 to 80,000 clones; roughly 97% are singletons. V dropped 8 bases and J dropped 0; count of bases not matched to a gene: 3. This CDR3 spans 15 amino acids. Germline V CDR1 and CDR2: MNHEY, SVGAGI. This entry belongs to a study of technical replicates of blood from several donors. The sequence derives from a human donor in good health. The sample consisted of T cells isolated from PBMCs. The chain joins TRBV6-5 to TRBJ2-6, with 8 bases identical to TRBD1. Here the CDR3 reads CASGTGTSGANVLTF. The CDR3 nucleotides are TGTGCCAGCGGGACAGGCACCTCTGGGGCCAACGTCCTGACTTTC.